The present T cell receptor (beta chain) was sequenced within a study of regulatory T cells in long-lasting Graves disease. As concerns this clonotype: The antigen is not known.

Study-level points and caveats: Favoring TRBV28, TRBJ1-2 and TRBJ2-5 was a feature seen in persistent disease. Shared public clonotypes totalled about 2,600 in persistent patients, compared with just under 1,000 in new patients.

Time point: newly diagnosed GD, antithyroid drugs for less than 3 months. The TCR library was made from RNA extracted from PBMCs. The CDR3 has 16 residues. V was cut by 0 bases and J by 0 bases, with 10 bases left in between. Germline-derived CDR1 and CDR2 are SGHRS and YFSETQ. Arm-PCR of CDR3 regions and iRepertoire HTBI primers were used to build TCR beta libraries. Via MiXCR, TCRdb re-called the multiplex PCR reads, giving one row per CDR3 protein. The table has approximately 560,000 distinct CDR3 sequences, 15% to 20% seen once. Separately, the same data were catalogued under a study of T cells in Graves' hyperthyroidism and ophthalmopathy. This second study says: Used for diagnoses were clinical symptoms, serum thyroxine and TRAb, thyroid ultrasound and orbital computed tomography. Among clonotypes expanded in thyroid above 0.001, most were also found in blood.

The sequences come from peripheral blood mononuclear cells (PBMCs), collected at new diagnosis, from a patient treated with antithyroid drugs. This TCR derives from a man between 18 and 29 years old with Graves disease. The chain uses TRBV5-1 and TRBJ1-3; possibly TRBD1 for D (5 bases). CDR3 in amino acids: CASSLAGTDSGNTIYF. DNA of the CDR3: TGCGCCAGCAGCTTGGCCGGGACGGACTCTGGAAACACCATATATTTT.